This TCR beta chain appears in the sequencing data of a study of blood T cell repertoires in COVID-19. Study overall: PBMCs, B-cell-depleted T cells, or T cells were the source of the cDNA or gDNA that made up the material.

Using immunoSEQ multiplex PCR, the repertoire was profiled, and TCRdb retains in-frame clones only, with some absent. The sample contains 150,000 to 200,000 clones, more than 85% of which appear only once. CDR3 length: 13 amino acids. CDR1 is MNHNY, CDR2 SVGAGI, per germline (reference sequence). The germline V and J ends were trimmed by 11 bases and 2 bases, with 15 bases remaining between them. The specimen was peripheral blood. This chain joins TRBV6-6 and TRBJ2-5; D may be TRBD2 (7 bases). The sequence derives from an older woman with COVID-19, enrolled during active disease. CDR3 bases: TGTGCCGTCGGCGGGGGCCTTCAAGAGACCCAGTACTTC. It translates to CAVGGGLQETQYF.